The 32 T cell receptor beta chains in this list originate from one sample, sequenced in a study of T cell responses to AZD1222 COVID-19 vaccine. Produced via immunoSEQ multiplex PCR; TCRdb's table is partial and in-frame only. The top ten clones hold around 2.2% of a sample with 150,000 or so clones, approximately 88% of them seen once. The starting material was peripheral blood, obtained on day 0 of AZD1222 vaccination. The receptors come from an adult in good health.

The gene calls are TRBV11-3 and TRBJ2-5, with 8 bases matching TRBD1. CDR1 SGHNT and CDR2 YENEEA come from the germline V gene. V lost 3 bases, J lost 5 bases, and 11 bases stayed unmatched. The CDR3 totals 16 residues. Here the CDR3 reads CASSFSRTGPGETQYF. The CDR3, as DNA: TGTGCCAGCAGCTTTTCGCGGACAGGGCCTGGGGAGACCCAGTACTTC. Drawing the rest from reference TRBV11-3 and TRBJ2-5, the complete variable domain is EAGVVQSPRYKIIEKKQPVAFWCNPISGHNTLYWYLQNLGQGPELLIRYENEEAVDDSQLPKDRFSAERLKGVDSTLKIQPAELGDSAVYLCASSFSRTGPGETQYFGPGTRLLVL.

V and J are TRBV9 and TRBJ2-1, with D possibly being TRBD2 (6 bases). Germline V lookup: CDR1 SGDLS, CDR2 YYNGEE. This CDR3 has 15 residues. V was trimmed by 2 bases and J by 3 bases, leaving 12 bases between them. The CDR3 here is CASSVGGANYNEQFF. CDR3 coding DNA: TGTGCCAGCAGCGTGGGGGGAGCTAACTACAATGAGCAGTTCTTC. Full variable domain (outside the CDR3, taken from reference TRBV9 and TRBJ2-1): DSGVTQTPKHLITATGQRVTLRCSPRSGDLSVYWYQQSLDQGLQFLIQYYNGEERAKGNILERFSAQQFPDLHSELNLSSLELGDSALYFCASSVGGANYNEQFFGPGTRLTVL.

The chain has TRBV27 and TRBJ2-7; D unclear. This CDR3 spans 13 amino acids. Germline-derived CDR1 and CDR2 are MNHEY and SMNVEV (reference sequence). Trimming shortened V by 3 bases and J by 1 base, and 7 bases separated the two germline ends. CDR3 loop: CASSLWGSYEQYF. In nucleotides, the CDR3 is TGTGCCAGCAGTTTGTGGGGATCCTACGAGCAGTACTTC.

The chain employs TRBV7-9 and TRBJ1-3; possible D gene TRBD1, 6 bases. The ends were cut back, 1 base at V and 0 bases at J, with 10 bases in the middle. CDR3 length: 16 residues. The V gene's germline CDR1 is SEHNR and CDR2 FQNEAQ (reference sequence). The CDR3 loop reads CASSLDGQISGNTIYF. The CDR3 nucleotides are TGTGCCAGCAGCTTAGACGGACAGATCTCTGGAAACACCATATATTTT.

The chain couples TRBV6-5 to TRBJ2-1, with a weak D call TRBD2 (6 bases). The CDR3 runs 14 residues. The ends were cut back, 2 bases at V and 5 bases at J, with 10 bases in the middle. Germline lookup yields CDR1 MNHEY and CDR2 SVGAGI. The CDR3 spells CASSYASADNEQFF. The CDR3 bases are TGTGCCAGCAGTTACGCTAGCGCGGACAATGAGCAGTTCTTC.

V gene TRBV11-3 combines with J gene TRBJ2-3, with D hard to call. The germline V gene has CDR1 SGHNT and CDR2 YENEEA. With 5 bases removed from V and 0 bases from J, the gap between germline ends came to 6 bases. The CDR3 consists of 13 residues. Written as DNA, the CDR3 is TGTGCCAGCAGCCTTTTGAGCACAGATACGCAGTATTTT. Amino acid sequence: CASSLLSTDTQYF. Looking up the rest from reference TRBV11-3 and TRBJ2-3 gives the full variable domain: EAGVVQSPRYKIIEKKQPVAFWCNPISGHNTLYWYLQNLGQGPELLIRYENEEAVDDSQLPKDRFSAERLKGVDSTLKIQPAELGDSAVYLCASSLLSTDTQYFGPGTRLTVL.

The CDR3 DNA follows: TGCGCCAGCAGCTTTGACAGGGGGCTATATGCTTTCTTT. Amino acids: CASSFDRGLYAFF. This rearrangement joins TRBV5-1 to TRBJ1-1, with 10 bases that match TRBD1. The CDR3 has 13 amino acids. Looked up from germline, CDR1 is SGHRS and CDR2 is YFSETQ. V dropped 2 bases and J dropped 11; count of bases not matched to a gene: 6.

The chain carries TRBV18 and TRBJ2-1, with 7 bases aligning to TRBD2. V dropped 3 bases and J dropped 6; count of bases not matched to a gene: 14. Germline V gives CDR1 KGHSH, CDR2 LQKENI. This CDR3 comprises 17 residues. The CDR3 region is CASSPPTGGTTSNEQFF. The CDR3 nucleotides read TGTGCCAGCTCACCGCCGACGGGGGGAACTACATCCAATGAGCAGTTCTTC.

The CDR3 region has the DNA TGTGCCAGCAGCGTAGGCAGGAACACTGAAGCTTTCTTT. Its protein product is CASSVGRNTEAFF. The chain has TRBV9 and TRBJ1-1, with D uncertain. Germline V gene sequence: CDR1 SGDLS, CDR2 YYNGEE. The CDR3 is made up of 13 amino acids. Trimming cost V 0 bases and J 1 base, with 4 bases left between them.

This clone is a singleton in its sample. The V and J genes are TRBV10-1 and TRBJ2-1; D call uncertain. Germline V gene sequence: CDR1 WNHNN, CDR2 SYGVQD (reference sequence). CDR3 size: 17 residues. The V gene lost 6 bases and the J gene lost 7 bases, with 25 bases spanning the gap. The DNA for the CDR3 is TGCGCCAGCAGCGAAATTCATAAATATCGACTTATTAATGAGCAGTTCTTC. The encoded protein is CASSEIHKYRLINEQFF.

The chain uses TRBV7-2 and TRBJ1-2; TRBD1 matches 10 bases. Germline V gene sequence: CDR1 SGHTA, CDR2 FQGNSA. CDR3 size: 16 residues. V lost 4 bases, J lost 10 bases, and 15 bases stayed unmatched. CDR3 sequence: CASSSTGGVLQAVYTF. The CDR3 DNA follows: TGTGCCAGCAGCTCGACAGGGGGCGTCTTGCAGGCCGTCTACACCTTC.

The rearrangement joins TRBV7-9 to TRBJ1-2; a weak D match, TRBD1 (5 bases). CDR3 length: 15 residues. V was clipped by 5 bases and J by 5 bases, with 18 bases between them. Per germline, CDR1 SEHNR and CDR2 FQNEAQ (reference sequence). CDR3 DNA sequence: TGTGCCAGCAGCCGACCTGACAGAGTATTGTATGGCTACACCTTC. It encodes CASSRPDRVLYGYTF.

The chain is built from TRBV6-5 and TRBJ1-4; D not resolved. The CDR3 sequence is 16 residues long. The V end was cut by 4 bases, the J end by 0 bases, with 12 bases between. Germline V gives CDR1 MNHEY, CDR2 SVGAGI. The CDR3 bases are TGTGCCAGCAGTTTGTTCCCGGGTCCAACTAATGAAAAACTGTTTTTT. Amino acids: CASSLFPGPTNEKLFF.

The CDR3 region is CASSLSSYDVPQHF. The DNA for the CDR3 is TGTGCCAGCAGTTTATCCAGCTACGACGTGCCCCAGCATTTT. The J gene is TRBJ1-5, the V gene TRBV28; no firm D call. Deletions cut 1 base from V and 9 bases from J, with 13 bases between. Germline V gene sequence: CDR1 MDHEN, CDR2 SYDVKM. CDR3 length: 14 residues.

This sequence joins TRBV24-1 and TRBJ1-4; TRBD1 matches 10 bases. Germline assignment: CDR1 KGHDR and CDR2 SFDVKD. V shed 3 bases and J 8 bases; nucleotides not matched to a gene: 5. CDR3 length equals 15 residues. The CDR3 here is CATSDGTGEEEKLFF. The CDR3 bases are TGTGCCACCAGTGATGGGACAGGGGAAGAGGAAAAACTGTTTTTT.

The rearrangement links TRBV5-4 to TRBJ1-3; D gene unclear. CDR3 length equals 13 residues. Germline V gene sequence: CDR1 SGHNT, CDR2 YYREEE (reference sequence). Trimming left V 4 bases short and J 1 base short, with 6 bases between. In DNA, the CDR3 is TGTGCCAGCAGCATAGTGTCTGGAAACACCATATATTTT. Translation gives CASSIVSGNTIYF.

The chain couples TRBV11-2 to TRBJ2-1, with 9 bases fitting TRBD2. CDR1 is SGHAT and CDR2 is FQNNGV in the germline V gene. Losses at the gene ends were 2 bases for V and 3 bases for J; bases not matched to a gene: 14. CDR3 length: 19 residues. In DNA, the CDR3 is TGTGCCAGCAGCTTACTGGGGGTGGGAGCGGGAGGAGGCTACAATGAGCAGTTCTTC. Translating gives CASSLLGVGAGGGYNEQFF. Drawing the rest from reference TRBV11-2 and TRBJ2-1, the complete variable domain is EAGVAQSPRYKIIEKRQSVAFWCNPISGHATLYWYQQILGQGPKLLIQFQNNGVVDDSQLPKDRFSAERLKGVDSTLKIQPAKLEDSAVYLCASSLLGVGAGGGYNEQFFGPGTRLTVL.

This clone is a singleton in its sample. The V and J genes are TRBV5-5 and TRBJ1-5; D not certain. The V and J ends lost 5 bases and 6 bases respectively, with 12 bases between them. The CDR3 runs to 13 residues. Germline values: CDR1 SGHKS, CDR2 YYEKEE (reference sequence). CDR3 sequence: CASSKGTTQPQHF. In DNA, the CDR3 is TGTGCCAGCAGTAAGGGAACCACTCAGCCCCAGCATTTT. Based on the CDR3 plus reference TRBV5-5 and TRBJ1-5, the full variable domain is DAGVTQSPTHLIKTRGQQVTLRCSPISGHKSVSWYQQVLGQGPQFIFQYYEKEERGRGNFPDRFSARQFPNYSSELNVNALLLGDSALYLCASSKGTTQPQHFGDGTRLSIL.

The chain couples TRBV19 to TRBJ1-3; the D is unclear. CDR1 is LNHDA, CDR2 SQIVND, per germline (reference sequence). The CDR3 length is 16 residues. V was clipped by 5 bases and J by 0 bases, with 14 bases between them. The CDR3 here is CASSPGPKSSGNTIYF. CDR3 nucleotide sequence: TGTGCCAGTAGTCCTGGACCGAAGAGCTCTGGAAACACCATATATTTT.

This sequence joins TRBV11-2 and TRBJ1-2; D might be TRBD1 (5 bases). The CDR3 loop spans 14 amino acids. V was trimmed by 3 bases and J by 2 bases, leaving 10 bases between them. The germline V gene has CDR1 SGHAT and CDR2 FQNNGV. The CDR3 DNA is TGTGCCAGCAGCTTCTCAGGGCGAAACTATGGCTACACCTTC. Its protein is CASSFSGRNYGYTF.

The CDR3 region is CATSRVQQNTEAFF. The CDR3, as DNA: TGTGCCACCAGCAGAGTCCAGCAGAACACTGAAGCTTTCTTT. The gene calls are TRBV15 and TRBJ1-1; no clear D gene. Germline V gives CDR1 LNHNV, CDR2 YYDKDF (reference sequence). The CDR3 is made up of 14 amino acids. V was clipped by 1 base and J by 1 base, with 7 bases between them.

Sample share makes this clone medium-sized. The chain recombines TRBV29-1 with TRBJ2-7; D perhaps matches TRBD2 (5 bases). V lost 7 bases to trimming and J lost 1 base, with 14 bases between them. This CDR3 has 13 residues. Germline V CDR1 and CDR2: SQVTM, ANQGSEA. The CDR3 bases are TGCAGCGCCCTCGGAGCGGATTCCTACGAGCAGTACTTC. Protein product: CSALGADSYEQYF.

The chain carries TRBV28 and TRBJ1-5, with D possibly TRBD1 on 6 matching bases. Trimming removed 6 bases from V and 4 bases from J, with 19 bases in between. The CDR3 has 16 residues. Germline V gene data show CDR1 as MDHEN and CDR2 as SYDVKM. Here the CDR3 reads CASSLLRTAQNQPQHF. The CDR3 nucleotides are TGTGCCAGCAGCCTTTTAAGGACAGCACAAAATCAGCCCCAGCATTTT.

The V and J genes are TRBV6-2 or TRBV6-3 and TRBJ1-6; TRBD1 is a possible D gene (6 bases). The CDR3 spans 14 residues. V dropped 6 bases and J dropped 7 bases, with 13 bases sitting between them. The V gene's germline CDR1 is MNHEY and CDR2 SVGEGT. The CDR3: CASSFRGRNSPLHF. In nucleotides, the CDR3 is TGTGCCAGCAGCTTCAGGGGCAGGAATTCACCCCTCCACTTT.

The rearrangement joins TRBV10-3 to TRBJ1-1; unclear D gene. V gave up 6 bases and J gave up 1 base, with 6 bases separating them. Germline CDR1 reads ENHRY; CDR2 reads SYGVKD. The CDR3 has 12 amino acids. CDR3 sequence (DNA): TGTGCCATCAGGGAGGGGAACACTGAAGCTTTCTTT. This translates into CAIREGNTEAFF.

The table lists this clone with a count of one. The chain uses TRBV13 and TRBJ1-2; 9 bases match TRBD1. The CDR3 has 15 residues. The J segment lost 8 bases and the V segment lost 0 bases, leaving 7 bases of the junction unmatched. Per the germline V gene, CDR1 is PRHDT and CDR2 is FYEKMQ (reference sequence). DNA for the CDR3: TGTGCCAGCAGCTTAGGGGGACAGGGCTATCAGGGCTACACCTTC. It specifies CASSLGGQGYQGYTF. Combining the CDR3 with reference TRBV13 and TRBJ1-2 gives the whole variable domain AAGVIQSPRHLIKEKRETATLKCYPIPRHDTVYWYQQGPGQDPQFLISFYEKMQSDKGSIPDRFSAQQFSDYHSELNMSSLELGDSALYFCASSLGGQGYQGYTFGSGTRLTVV.

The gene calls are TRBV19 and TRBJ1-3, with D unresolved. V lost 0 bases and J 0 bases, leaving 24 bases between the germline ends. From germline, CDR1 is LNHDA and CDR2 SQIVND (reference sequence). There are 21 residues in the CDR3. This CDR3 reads CASSIDLLGLTATPSGNTIYF. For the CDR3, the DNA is TGTGCCAGTAGTATAGATCTATTAGGACTGACGGCTACACCCTCTGGAAACACCATATATTTT.

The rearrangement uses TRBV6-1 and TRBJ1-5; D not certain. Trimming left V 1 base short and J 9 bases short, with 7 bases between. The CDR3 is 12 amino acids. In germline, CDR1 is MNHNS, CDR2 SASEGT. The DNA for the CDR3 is TGTGCCAGCAGTGAAGTAGGAGGGCCCCAGCATTTT. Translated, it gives CASSEVGGPQHF.

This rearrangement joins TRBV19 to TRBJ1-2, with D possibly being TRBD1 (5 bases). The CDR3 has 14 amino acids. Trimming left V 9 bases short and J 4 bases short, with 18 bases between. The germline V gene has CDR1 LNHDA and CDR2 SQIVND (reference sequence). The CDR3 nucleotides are TGTGCCAGCCTTCCGGGGACGGCCCTCTATGGCTACACCTTC. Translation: CASLPGTALYGYTF. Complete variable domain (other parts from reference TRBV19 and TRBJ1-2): DGGITQSPKYLFRKEGQNVTLSCEQNLNHDAMYWYRQDPGQGLRLIYYSQIVNDFQKGDIAEGYSVSREKKESFPLTVTSAQKNPTAFYLCASLPGTALYGYTFGSGTRLTVV.

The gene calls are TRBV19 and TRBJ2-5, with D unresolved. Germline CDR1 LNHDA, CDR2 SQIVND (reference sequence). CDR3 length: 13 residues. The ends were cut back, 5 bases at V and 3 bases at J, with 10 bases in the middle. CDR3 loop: CASSGAREETQYF. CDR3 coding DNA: TGTGCCAGTAGTGGAGCTAGGGAAGAGACCCAGTACTTC.

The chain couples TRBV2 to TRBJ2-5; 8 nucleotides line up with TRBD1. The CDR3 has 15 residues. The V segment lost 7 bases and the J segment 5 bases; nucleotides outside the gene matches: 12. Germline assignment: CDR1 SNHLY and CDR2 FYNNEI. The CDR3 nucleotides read TGTGCCAGCAACGGCGCTCCAGGGGGCTGGGAGACCCAGTACTTC. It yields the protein CASNGAPGGWETQYF.

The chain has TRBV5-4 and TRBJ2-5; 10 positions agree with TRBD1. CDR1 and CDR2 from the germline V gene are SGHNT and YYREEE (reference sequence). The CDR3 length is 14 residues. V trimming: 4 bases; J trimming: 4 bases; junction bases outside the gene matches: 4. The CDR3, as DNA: TGTGCCAGCAGCCAAGACAGGGGGCTAGAGACCCAGTACTTC. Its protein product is CASSQDRGLETQYF.